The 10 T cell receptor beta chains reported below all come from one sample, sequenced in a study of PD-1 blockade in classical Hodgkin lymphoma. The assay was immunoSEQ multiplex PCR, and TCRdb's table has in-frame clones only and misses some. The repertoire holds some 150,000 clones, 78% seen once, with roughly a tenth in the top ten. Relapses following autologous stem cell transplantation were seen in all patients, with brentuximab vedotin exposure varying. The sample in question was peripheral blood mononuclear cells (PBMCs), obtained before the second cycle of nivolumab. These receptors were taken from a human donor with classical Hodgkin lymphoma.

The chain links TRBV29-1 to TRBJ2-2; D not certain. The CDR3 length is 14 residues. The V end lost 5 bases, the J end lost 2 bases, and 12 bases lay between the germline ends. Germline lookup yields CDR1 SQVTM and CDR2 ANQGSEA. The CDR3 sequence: CSVRRDTNTGELFF. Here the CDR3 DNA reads TGCAGCGTTCGTAGAGACACCAACACCGGGGAGCTGTTTTTT.

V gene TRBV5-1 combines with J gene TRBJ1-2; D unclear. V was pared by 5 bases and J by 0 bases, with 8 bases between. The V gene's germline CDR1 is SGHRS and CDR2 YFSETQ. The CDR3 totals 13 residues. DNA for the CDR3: TGCGCCAGCAGGAGCTCTGCTAACTATGGCTACACCTTC. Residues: CASRSSANYGYTF.

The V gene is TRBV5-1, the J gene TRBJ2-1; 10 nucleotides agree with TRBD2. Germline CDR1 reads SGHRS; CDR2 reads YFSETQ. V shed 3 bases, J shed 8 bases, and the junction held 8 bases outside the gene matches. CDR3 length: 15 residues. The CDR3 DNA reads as TGCGCCAGCAGCTCAAGCGGGGGGGCCCGGTATGAGCAGTTCTTC. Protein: CASSSSGGARYEQFF.

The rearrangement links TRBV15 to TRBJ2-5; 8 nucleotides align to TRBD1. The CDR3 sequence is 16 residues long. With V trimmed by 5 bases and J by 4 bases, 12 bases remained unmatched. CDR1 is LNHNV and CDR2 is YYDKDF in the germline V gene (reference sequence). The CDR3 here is CATSQQWTGFGETQYF. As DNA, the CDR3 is TGTGCCACCAGCCAACAATGGACAGGGTTTGGAGAGACCCAGTACTTC.

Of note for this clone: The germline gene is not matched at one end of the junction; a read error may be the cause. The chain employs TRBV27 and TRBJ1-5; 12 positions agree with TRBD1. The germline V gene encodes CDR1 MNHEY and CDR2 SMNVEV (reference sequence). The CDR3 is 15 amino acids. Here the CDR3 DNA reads TGTGCCAGCAGGGGACAGGGGGCGGCTTATCAGGCCCAGCATTTT. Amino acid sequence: CASRGQGAAYQAQHF.

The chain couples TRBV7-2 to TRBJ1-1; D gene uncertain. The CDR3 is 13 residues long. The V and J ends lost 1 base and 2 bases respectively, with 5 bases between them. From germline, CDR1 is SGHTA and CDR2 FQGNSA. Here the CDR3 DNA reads TGTGCCAGCAGCTTAGTGTACAACACTGAAGCTTTCTTT. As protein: CASSLVYNTEAFF.

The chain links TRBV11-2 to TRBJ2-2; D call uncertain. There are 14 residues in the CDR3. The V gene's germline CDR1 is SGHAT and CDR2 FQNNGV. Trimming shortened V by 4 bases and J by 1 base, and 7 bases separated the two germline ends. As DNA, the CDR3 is TGTGCCAGCAGCTCCGGGTTGAACACCGGGGAGCTGTTTTTT. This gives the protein CASSSGLNTGELFF.

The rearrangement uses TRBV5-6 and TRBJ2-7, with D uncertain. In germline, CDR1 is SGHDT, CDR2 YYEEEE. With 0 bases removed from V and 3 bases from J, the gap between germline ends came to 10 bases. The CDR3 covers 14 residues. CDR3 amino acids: CASSLDYGSYEQYF. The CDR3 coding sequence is TGTGCCAGCAGCTTGGACTATGGCAGCTACGAGCAGTACTTC.

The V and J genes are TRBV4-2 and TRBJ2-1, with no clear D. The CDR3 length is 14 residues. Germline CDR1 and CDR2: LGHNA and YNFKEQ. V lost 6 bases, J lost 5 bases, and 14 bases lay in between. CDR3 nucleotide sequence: TGTGCCAGCAGTACCCGGGCTCACGACAATGAGCAGTTCTTC. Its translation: CASSTRAHDNEQFF.

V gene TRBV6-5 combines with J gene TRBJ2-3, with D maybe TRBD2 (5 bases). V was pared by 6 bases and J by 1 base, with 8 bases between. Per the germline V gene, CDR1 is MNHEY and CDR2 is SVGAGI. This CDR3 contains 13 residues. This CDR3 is CASRSGRTDTQYF. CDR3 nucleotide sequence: TGTGCCAGCAGGAGCGGCCGCACAGATACGCAGTATTTT.